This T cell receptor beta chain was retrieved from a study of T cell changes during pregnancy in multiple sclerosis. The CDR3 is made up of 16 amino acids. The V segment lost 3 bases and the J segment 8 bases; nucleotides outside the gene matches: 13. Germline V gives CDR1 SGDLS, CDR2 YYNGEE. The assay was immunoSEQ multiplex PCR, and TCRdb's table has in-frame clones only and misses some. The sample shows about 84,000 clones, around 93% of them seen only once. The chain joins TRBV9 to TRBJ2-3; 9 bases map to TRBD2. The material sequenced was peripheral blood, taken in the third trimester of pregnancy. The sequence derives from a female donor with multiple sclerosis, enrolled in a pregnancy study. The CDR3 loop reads CASSGFGGGGDVTQYF. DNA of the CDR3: TGTGCCAGCAGCGGCTTCGGGGGCGGGGGGGATGTTACGCAGTATTTT.